These 24 T cell receptor beta chains came from one sample sequenced in a study of blood T cell repertoires in COVID-19. TCRdb keeps only in-frame clones here, not all; method: immunoSEQ multiplex PCR. The sample contains nearly 90,000 clones, 88% of which appear only once. The sequenced sample was peripheral blood. The receptors were gathered from a man in his 60s with acute or convalescent COVID-19.

The rearrangement links TRBV5-4 to TRBJ2-5; 11 bases fit TRBD2. From germline, CDR1 is SGHNT and CDR2 YYREEE (reference sequence). Trimming removed 5 bases from V and 4 bases from J; junction bases left unmatched: 10. This CDR3 comprises 16 residues. This CDR3 reads CASRSTLAGEGETQYF. In DNA, the CDR3 is TGTGCCAGCAGATCAACACTAGCGGGGGAGGGAGAGACCCAGTACTTC.

The genes are TRBV6-5 and TRBJ1-1; 9 bases align to TRBD1. The junction had 2 bases not matched to a gene; V was cut back by 4 bases and J by 5 bases. The CDR3 spans 13 residues. CDR1 and CDR2 (germline): MNHEY, SVGAGI. The CDR3 coding sequence is TGTGCCAGCAGTTCAGGACAGGGGACTGAAGCTTTCTTT. Its translation is CASSSGQGTEAFF.

The genes are TRBV3-1 (or the pseudogene TRBV3-2) and TRBJ1-2; the D gene is possibly TRBD1 (6 bases). Trimming cost V 3 bases and J 6 bases, with 14 bases left between them. Germline assignment: CDR1 LGHDT and CDR2 YNNKEL (reference sequence). This CDR3 region has 14 residues. The CDR3 region is CASSHLFQGNGYTF. CDR3 coding DNA: TGTGCCAGCAGCCACCTATTCCAGGGGAATGGCTACACCTTC.

The V gene is TRBV9, the J gene TRBJ1-6; TRBD1 is a possible D gene (5 bases). Per germline, CDR1 SGDLS and CDR2 YYNGEE. This CDR3 comprises 14 residues. V lost 0 bases and J 8 bases, leaving 9 bases between the germline ends. CDR3 protein: CASSVGGGDSPLHF. The CDR3 DNA follows: TGTGCCAGCAGCGTAGGCGGGGGAGATTCACCCCTCCACTTT.

The chain couples TRBV12-3 or TRBV12-4 to TRBJ1-2; the D gene is possibly TRBD1 (5 bases). V was pared by 2 bases and J by 7 bases, with 8 bases between. The CDR3 consists of 12 residues. CDR3 protein: CASSLTQVGYTF. The CDR3 bases are TGTGCCAGCAGTTTAACACAGGTTGGCTACACCTTC.

The chain joins TRBV5-1 to TRBJ2-1; 7 bases are a match to TRBD2. Germline assignment: CDR1 SGHRS and CDR2 YFSETQ. This CDR3 has 14 residues. With V trimmed by 4 bases and J by 5 bases, 6 bases remained unmatched. CDR3 residues: CASSLTSYNNEQFF. CDR3 nucleotide sequence: TGCGCCAGCAGCCTGACTAGCTACAACAATGAGCAGTTCTTC.

This chain links TRBV5-1 with TRBJ1-4; D is ambiguous. Trimming shortened V by 1 base and J by 8 bases, and 12 bases separated the two germline ends. The CDR3 totals 14 residues. Germline V CDR1 and CDR2: SGHRS, YFSETQ. CDR3 region: CASSLLGKGEKLFF. In DNA, the CDR3 is TGCGCCAGCAGCTTGCTCGGGAAAGGGGAAAAACTGTTTTTT. The variable domain in full, with the rest retrieved from reference TRBV5-1 and TRBJ1-4, is KAGVTQTPRYLIKTRGQQVTLSCSPISGHRSVSWYQQTPGQGLQFLFEYFSETQRNKGNFPGRFSGRQFSNSRSEMNVSTLELGDSALYLCASSLLGKGEKLFFGSGTQLSVL.

The V gene is TRBV5-1, the J gene TRBJ2-6; 9 nucleotides agree with TRBD1. The germline V gene encodes CDR1 SGHRS and CDR2 YFSETQ. CDR3 length: 14 residues. The J segment lost 4 bases and the V segment lost 6 bases, leaving 2 bases of the junction unmatched. The CDR3 DNA follows: TGCGCCAGCACCGGGACAGGGGGGGCCAACGTCCTGACTTTC. Translating gives CASTGTGGANVLTF.

This clone was seen only once. The V call is TRBV5-1, the J call TRBJ2-2; 7 nucleotides agree with TRBD1. The CDR3 spans 16 residues. V shed 0 bases, J shed 1 base, and the junction held 3 bases outside the gene matches. Per the germline V gene, CDR1 is SGHRS and CDR2 is YFSETQ. The CDR3 nucleotides are TGCGCCAGCAGCTTGGCCGGGACAGTGAACACCGGGGAGCTGTTTTTT. It is translated as CASSLAGTVNTGELFF.

This rearrangement joins TRBV11-3 to TRBJ2-2; TRBD1 aligns across 9 bases. Germline CDR1 and CDR2: SGHNT and YENEEA. The CDR3 extends over 15 amino acids. V lost 5 bases to trimming and J lost 1 base; unmatched junction nucleotides: 2. The DNA for the CDR3 is TGTGCCAGCAGCCAGGGACAGGGGAACACCGGGGAGCTGTTTTTT. This gives the protein CASSQGQGNTGELFF.

The chain joins TRBV20-1 to TRBJ2-7, with a possible D match to TRBD1 (6 bases). V shed 3 bases and J shed 6 bases, with 21 bases lying between them. From germline, CDR1 is DFQATT and CDR2 SNEGSKA (reference sequence). There are 15 residues in the CDR3. CDR3: CSASRQETLSGEQYF. Written as DNA, the CDR3 is TGCAGTGCTAGTAGACAGGAAACTCTCTCGGGCGAGCAGTACTTC.

This clone showed up just a few times. The chain recombines TRBV9 with TRBJ2-1; 9 nucleotides align to TRBD1. This CDR3 spans 18 amino acids. The germline gives CDR1 SGDLS, CDR2 YYNGEE. The V and J ends lost 3 bases and 3 bases, in that order; junction bases with no gene match: 13. CDR3 sequence reads: CASSALGQGVANYNEQFF. The CDR3, as DNA: TGTGCCAGCAGCGCCTTGGGACAGGGAGTGGCGAACTACAATGAGCAGTTCTTC.

In its sample, this clone was seen once. CDR3 loop: CASRGLQANYGYTF. The CDR3 DNA sequence: TGTGCCAGCCGGGGACTACAAGCTAACTATGGCTACACCTTC. The V gene is TRBV6-5, the J gene TRBJ1-2; tentative D call: TRBD1 (5 bases). CDR1 MNHEY and CDR2 SVGAGI come from the germline V gene. V lost 8 bases and J lost 0, with 13 bases in between. The CDR3 spans 14 residues.

The chain carries TRBV10-3 and TRBJ2-7; TRBD2 might be the D (5 bases). Trimming took 6 bases from V and 2 from J, leaving 11 bases between them. The CDR3 sequence is 13 residues long. Germline CDR1 ENHRY, CDR2 SYGVKD. The CDR3 sequence is CAISAPGTYEQYF. As DNA, the CDR3 is TGTGCCATCAGCGCCCCGGGGACCTACGAGCAGTACTTC.

This clone was seen only once. The chain carries TRBV6-1 and TRBJ1-1; D not certain. Germline V gene lookup returns CDR1 MNHNS and CDR2 SASEGT. V lost 3 bases to trimming and J lost 10 bases, with 9 bases between them. The CDR3 contains 11 residues. The CDR3 DNA reads TGTGCCAGCAGTGAGGAGGTGGTAGCTTTCTTT. It codes for CASSEEVVAFF.

This clone is a singleton in its sample. The rearrangement joins TRBV11-2 to TRBJ2-5, with 10 bases identical to TRBD2. Losses at the gene ends were 3 bases for V and 0 bases for J; bases not matched to a gene: 1. The CDR3 loop spans 15 amino acids. Germline CDR1 is SGHAT and CDR2 is FQNNGV. CDR3 residues: CASSFLAGDQETQYF. The CDR3 bases are TGTGCCAGCAGCTTCCTAGCGGGGGACCAAGAGACCCAGTACTTC.

J is TRBJ1-2 and V is TRBV14; TRBD1 is a possible D gene (5 bases). The germline V gene has CDR1 SGHDN and CDR2 FVKESK. V shed 0 bases and J shed 5 bases, with 16 bases lying between them. This CDR3 region has 16 residues. The CDR3 reads CASSQDIGGYGYGYTF. The CDR3 DNA follows: TGTGCCAGCAGCCAAGACATCGGGGGATATGGGTATGGCTACACCTTC.

The chain joins TRBV6-1 to TRBJ2-5; 10 bases agree with TRBD2. Germline V CDR1 and CDR2: MNHNS, SASEGT. The V and J ends lost 3 bases and 5 bases, in that order; junction bases with no gene match: 9. The CDR3 length is 16 residues. The CDR3 is CASSDPLAGAGETQYF. Written as DNA, the CDR3 is TGTGCCAGCAGTGACCCTCTAGCGGGGGCTGGGGAGACCCAGTACTTC.

The chain is built from TRBV13 and TRBJ1-4; no clear D. Germline assignment: CDR1 PRHDT and CDR2 FYEKMQ (reference sequence). CDR3 length: 12 residues. With 2 bases removed from V and 12 bases from J, the gap between germline ends came to 10 bases. The CDR3 here is CASSLRAGELFF. The CDR3 DNA reads TGTGCCAGCAGCTTAAGGGCCGGGGAACTGTTTTTT.

The chain uses TRBV7-9 and TRBJ1-2; 7 bases are shared with TRBD1. Germline values: CDR1 SEHNR, CDR2 FQNEAQ (reference sequence). The CDR3 consists of 15 residues. V was clipped by 5 bases and J by 4 bases; unmatched bases: 10. CDR3 region: CASSPRDSSSYGYTF. The CDR3, as DNA: TGTGCCAGCAGCCCGCGGGACAGCTCTAGCTATGGCTACACCTTC.

The V call is TRBV5-1, the J call TRBJ1-1; perhaps TRBD1 as D (5 bases). There are 15 residues in the CDR3. V lost 0 bases and J lost 2, with 11 bases in between. Germline CDR1 SGHRS, CDR2 YFSETQ. CDR3 sequence (DNA): TGCGCCAGCAGCTTGGCCGGCCAGGGAAACACTGAAGCTTTCTTT. Amino acid sequence: CASSLAGQGNTEAFF.

This chain links TRBV19 with TRBJ1-3; D remains unclear. The germline V gene has CDR1 LNHDA and CDR2 SQIVND (reference sequence). V lost 4 bases, J lost 3 bases, and 13 bases lay in between. This CDR3 has 15 amino acids. The CDR3 is CASSTRRADGNTIYF. The CDR3 DNA reads as TGTGCCAGTAGTACCCGGAGGGCCGATGGAAACACCATATATTTT.

This clone was seen a single time. The chain recombines TRBV6-6 with TRBJ1-1, with TRBD1 as a possible D gene (5 bases). CDR1 and CDR2 (germline): MNHNY, SVGAGI (reference sequence). Between the trimmed V and J ends, which lost 6 bases and 6 bases, there was a span of 17 bases. The CDR3 contains 14 residues. DNA for the CDR3: TGTGCCAGCAGCCCCGCCAGGGATCTCGCTGAAGCTTTCTTT. It codes for CASSPARDLAEAFF.

The chain recombines TRBV12-3 or TRBV12-4 with TRBJ1-2, with 7 bases that match TRBD1. Losses at the gene ends were 6 bases for V and 4 bases for J; bases not matched to a gene: 2. This CDR3 comprises 12 residues. The DNA for the CDR3 is TGTGCCAGCAGGGGACAGTCCTATGGCTACACCTTC. Its translation is CASRGQSYGYTF.